This T cell receptor beta chain was obtained from a study of blood T cell repertoires in COVID-19. Study overall: Both acute and convalescent COVID-19 samples were obtained from the United States, Italy and Spain. Sources were T cells, B-cell-depleted T cells, or PBMCs; the material itself was cDNA or gDNA.

Trimming pared 0 bases from V and 6 bases from J, leaving 11 bases between. The CDR3 consists of 14 residues. Germline lookup yields CDR1 MNHEY and CDR2 SVGAGI. Authors' analysis steps: Reference gene primer amplification gave nucleated cell count estimates. Clones were sequenced by immunoSEQ multiplex PCR, and TCRdb holds only the in-frame ones, with some missing. The V and J calls and the clone size are those of that table, but D and trimming were determined from the DNA. Here the sample spans about 80,000 clones, around 80% being singletons. The sequencing input was peripheral blood. The V gene is TRBV6-5, the J gene TRBJ1-1; D not certain. The sequence came from a man aged 55 to 70 with acute or convalescent COVID-19. CDR3 DNA: TGTGCCAGCAGTTACTCTAATTGGAGACCTGAAGCTTTCTTT. Its protein product is CASSYSNWRPEAFF.